Shown below are 17 T cell receptor beta chains from a single sample sequenced in a study of blood T cell repertoires in COVID-19. Only in-frame clones appear in the TCRdb table, and some are missing; sequencing was by immunoSEQ multiplex PCR. The sample shows about 280,000 clones, roughly 90% of them seen only once. Sequencing input: peripheral blood. The source is a woman aged 45 to 65 who had recovered from COVID-19.

V usage is TRBV14 and J usage is TRBJ2-5, with 16 bases identical to TRBD2. Germline CDR1 reads SGHDN; CDR2 reads FVKESK. This CDR3 spans 20 amino acids. V lost 1 base, J lost 5 bases, and 13 bases stayed unmatched. The CDR3 coding sequence is TGTGCCAGCAGCCAAGCTGTGGGGACTAGCGGGGGGGCCATCGACGAGACCCAGTACTTC. It translates to CASSQAVGTSGGAIDETQYF.

The chain has TRBV18 and TRBJ1-1; 8 bases are a match to TRBD1. V was clipped by 3 bases and J by 3 bases; unmatched bases: 6. CDR1 is KGHSH, CDR2 LQKENI, per germline. The length of the CDR3 is 15 residues. CDR3 amino acids: CASSPPGGLYTEAFF. In nucleotides, the CDR3 is TGTGCCAGCTCACCCCCAGGGGGCTTGTACACTGAAGCTTTCTTT.

The J gene is TRBJ2-7, the V gene TRBV28; 7 positions match TRBD1. Germline CDR1 is MDHEN and CDR2 is SYDVKM. The CDR3 has 15 amino acids. The V segment lost 5 bases and the J segment 1 base; nucleotides outside the gene matches: 8. DNA of the CDR3: TGTGCCAGCAGTCCTCCGGGGACAGCATCCTACGAGCAGTACTTC. Translating gives CASSPPGTASYEQYF.

This chain links TRBV11-2 with TRBJ2-3, with 11 bases lining up with TRBD2. The CDR3 extends over 18 amino acids. CDR1 is SGHAT, CDR2 FQNNGV, per germline. After removal of 3 bases from V and 0 bases from J, the junction contained 8 bases not matched to a gene. The chain's CDR3 is CASSLGTSGLPSTDTQYF. The CDR3 coding sequence is TGTGCCAGCAGCTTGGGGACTAGCGGCCTCCCTAGCACAGATACGCAGTATTTT.

This chain links TRBV9 with TRBJ1-1, with D unresolved. In germline, CDR1 is SGDLS, CDR2 YYNGEE. This CDR3 region has 13 residues. V shed 4 bases and J shed 3 bases, with 10 bases lying between them. CDR3 sequence (DNA): TGTGCCAGCAGCCCCGCGGGAGACACTGAAGCTTTCTTT. Translation gives CASSPAGDTEAFF.

The chain uses TRBV29-1 and TRBJ2-2, with 8 positions matching TRBD1. V was pared by 1 base and J by 5 bases, with 6 bases of the junction left unmatched. Germline CDR1 is SQVTM and CDR2 is ANQGSEA. The CDR3 has 15 amino acids. CDR3 loop: CSVEGTGLGTGELFF. The CDR3 nucleotides read TGCAGCGTTGAAGGGACAGGGCTGGGGACCGGGGAGCTGTTTTTT.

The V and J genes are TRBV5-1 and TRBJ2-7; 7 positions agree with TRBD1. Germline loops: CDR1 SGHRS, CDR2 YFSETQ. There are 15 residues in the CDR3. V lost 4 bases, J lost 7 bases, and 14 bases stayed unmatched. The CDR3 loop reads CASSARDSPSSEQYF. DNA of the CDR3: TGCGCCAGCAGCGCCCGGGACAGTCCCTCGAGTGAGCAGTACTTC.

The chain is built from TRBV5-8 and TRBJ2-7; D is perhaps TRBD2 (5 bases). Trimming took 2 bases from V and 7 from J, leaving 16 bases between them. CDR1 is SGHTS and CDR2 is YDEGEE in the germline V gene. This CDR3 comprises 14 residues. The CDR3 DNA reads as TGTGCCAGCAGCTTCGGGAAGATAGTTTCGGAGCAGTACTTC. Translated, it gives CASSFGKIVSEQYF.

Remarks on this clone: The sample carries other DNA sequences with the same CDR3. This chain uses TRBV6-5 with TRBJ1-2; possibly TRBD1 for D (6 bases). From germline, CDR1 is MNHEY and CDR2 SVGAGI. This CDR3 comprises 12 residues. Trimming cost V 2 bases and J 8 bases, with 9 bases left between them. CDR3 amino acids: CASSYGGGGYTF. The DNA of the CDR3 is TGTGCCAGCAGTTACGGGGGCGGAGGCTACACCTTC.

The J gene is TRBJ2-7, the V gene TRBV28; 15 nucleotides agree with TRBD2. Per germline, CDR1 MDHEN and CDR2 SYDVKM. The CDR3 has 16 residues. V was pared by 4 bases and J by 4 bases, with 5 bases of the junction left unmatched. In DNA, the CDR3 is TGTGCCAGCAGTTCGACCGGGACTAGCGGGAGGTACGAGCAGTACTTC. Translated: CASSSTGTSGRYEQYF.

The chain uses TRBV5-1 and TRBJ2-3; 9 bases line up with TRBD2. Germline lookup yields CDR1 SGHRS and CDR2 YFSETQ. The CDR3 has 16 residues. The V gene end was trimmed by 4 bases and the J gene end by 0 bases; junction bases not matched to a gene: 6. This chain's CDR3 is CASSERGVTSTDTQYF. Written as DNA, the CDR3 is TGCGCCAGCAGCGAGCGGGGGGTTACTAGCACAGATACGCAGTATTTT.

J is TRBJ2-7 and V is TRBV7-2, with D possibly TRBD1 on 5 matching bases. This CDR3 region has 14 residues. Trimming stripped 1 base from V and 6 bases from J, with 13 bases between. The germline CDR1 and CDR2 sequences are SGHTA and FQGNSA. The CDR3 here is CASSLGFDSSEQYF. CDR3 nucleotide sequence: TGTGCCAGCAGCTTAGGTTTCGACAGCTCCGAGCAGTACTTC.

The chain couples TRBV6-5 to TRBJ1-1; D is possibly TRBD1 (5 bases). V lost 5 bases and J lost 2, with 9 bases in between. This CDR3 spans 13 amino acids. CDR1 and CDR2 (germline): MNHEY, SVGAGI. This CDR3 reads CASSMTDNTEAFF. For the CDR3, the DNA is TGTGCCAGCAGTATGACAGACAACACTGAAGCTTTCTTT.

The chain couples TRBV7-9 to TRBJ1-2; D perhaps matches TRBD1 (6 bases). Between the trimmed V and J ends, which lost 3 bases and 10 bases, there was a span of 15 bases. CDR1 and CDR2 from the germline V gene are SEHNR and FQNEAQ (reference sequence). The CDR3 totals 13 residues. The CDR3 nucleotides read TGTGCCAGCAGCTTGAGGACAGCGGAATTCTACACCTTC. This sequence encodes CASSLRTAEFYTF.

The chain is built from TRBV7-2 and TRBJ2-7; D uncertain. V was clipped by 5 bases and J by 1 base, with 9 bases between them. This CDR3 is built from 13 residues. CDR1 is SGHTA and CDR2 is FQGNSA in the germline V gene. CDR3 loop: CASSPRVSYEQYF. CDR3 coding DNA: TGTGCCAGCAGCCCACGGGTTTCCTACGAGCAGTACTTC.

DNA of the CDR3: TGTGCCAGCTCACCTCCCGGGGGCTCCTACAATGAGCAGTTCTTC. Amino acids: CASSPPGGSYNEQFF. The chain is built from TRBV18 and TRBJ2-1, with D possibly being TRBD2 (6 bases). The germline gives CDR1 KGHSH, CDR2 LQKENI. Trimming stripped 3 bases from V and 0 bases from J, with 9 bases between. The CDR3 sequence is 15 residues long.

The gene calls are TRBV4-2 and TRBJ1-6; 7 bases line up with TRBD1. CDR3 length: 16 amino acids. Germline assignment: CDR1 LGHNA and CDR2 YNFKEQ. Germline trimming cut 1 base from V and 7 bases from J; bases unmatched to any gene: 7. CDR3 amino acids: CASSQVTGTANSPLHF. The CDR3 DNA sequence: TGTGCCAGCAGCCAAGTTACTGGGACAGCCAATTCACCCCTCCACTTT.